The 25 T cell receptor beta chains presented below share a single source sample, sequenced in a study of blood T cell repertoires in COVID-19. Clones were sequenced by immunoSEQ multiplex PCR, and TCRdb holds only the in-frame ones, with some missing. The repertoire has under 200,000 clones, 80% to 90% of them found once; the top ten carry about 7.2%. The sequencing input was PBMCs or T cells enriched from blood (not recorded which). The receptor set was obtained from a man between 45 and 60 years old who had recovered from COVID-19.

This sequence joins TRBV5-6 and TRBJ2-5; TRBD1 matches 8 bases. The CDR3 contains 12 residues. The junction had 1 base not matched to a gene; V was cut back by 2 bases and J by 7 bases. CDR1 SGHDT and CDR2 YYEEEE come from the germline V gene. CDR3 sequence reads: CASSFTGGTQYF. The DNA for the CDR3 is TGTGCCAGCAGCTTTACAGGGGGGACCCAGTACTTC.

This chain joins TRBV2 and TRBJ2-7; D may be TRBD2 (5 bases). Germline CDR1 and CDR2: SNHLY and FYNNEI. The CDR3 is 12 residues long. The V end lost 7 bases, the J end lost 9 bases, and 16 bases lay between the germline ends. The CDR3 coding sequence is TGTGCCAGCAAAGAGGAGGTAGCCTGGCAGTACTTC. Its protein product is CASKEEVAWQYF.

The V and J genes are TRBV4-1 and TRBJ2-3; possible D gene TRBD2, 5 bases. V was clipped by 2 bases and J by 4 bases, with 16 bases between them. From germline, CDR1 is MGHRA and CDR2 YSYEKL. The CDR3 totals 16 residues. The DNA for the CDR3 is TGCGCCAGCAGCCAAAGCTCACTAGTATTCCCAGATACGCAGTATTTT. Translated: CASSQSSLVFPDTQYF.

This chain joins TRBV5-1 and TRBJ2-1; TRBD2 agrees at 13 bases. CDR1 and CDR2 from the germline V gene are SGHRS and YFSETQ. The CDR3 is made up of 15 amino acids. V was clipped by 0 bases and J by 13 bases; unmatched bases: 7. The CDR3 DNA follows: TGCGCCAGCAGCTTGGCGACTAGCGGGGGGCGGGTCCAGTTCTTC. Amino acid sequence: CASSLATSGGRVQFF.

The V gene is TRBV19, the J gene TRBJ1-2; TRBD1 might be the D (5 bases). V shed 0 bases and J shed 6 bases, with 14 bases lying between them. Germline V gene lookup returns CDR1 LNHDA and CDR2 SQIVND (reference sequence). This CDR3 has 15 residues. The CDR3 here is CASSIDVGGYDGYTF. The CDR3 DNA sequence: TGTGCCAGTAGTATAGACGTCGGGGGGTATGATGGCTACACCTTC.

The V call is TRBV4-1, the J call TRBJ1-5, with 7 bases identical to TRBD1. V trimming: 4 bases; J trimming: 3 bases; junction bases outside the gene matches: 6. There are 15 residues in the CDR3. Germline loops: CDR1 MGHRA, CDR2 YSYEKL. The CDR3: CASSPAGTDNQPQHF. CDR3 nucleotide sequence: TGCGCCAGCAGCCCAGCCGGGACAGACAATCAGCCCCAGCATTTT.

The V and J genes are TRBV6-6 and TRBJ2-1, with 11 bases aligning to TRBD2. The ends lost 6 bases at V and 2 bases at J; junction bases unmatched: 3. The CDR3 has 15 residues. The germline V gene encodes CDR1 MNHNY and CDR2 SVGAGI (reference sequence). CDR3: CASRLAGGAYNEQFF. CDR3 DNA: TGTGCCAGCAGGCTAGCGGGGGGCGCCTACAATGAGCAGTTCTTC.

Turning to this clone: The junction shows a germline mismatch at one end, possibly a read error. The rearrangement links TRBV6-5 to TRBJ1-5, with TRBD1 as a possible D gene (5 bases). CDR3 length equals 15 residues. Germline values: CDR1 MNHEY, CDR2 SVGAGI. CDR3 region: CASSYSRGVNQPQHF. The DNA of the CDR3 is TGTGCCAGCAGCTACTCTCGGGGGGTCAATCAGCCCCAGCATTTT.

This sequence joins TRBV4-1 and TRBJ2-3; 10 bases fit TRBD2. The CDR3 has 16 amino acids. The ends lost 2 bases at V and 4 bases at J; junction bases unmatched: 6. Germline V CDR1 and CDR2: MGHRA, YSYEKL. CDR3 DNA: TGCGCCAGCAGCCAACCTAGCGGGGGCCGGGCAGATACGCAGTATTTT. Protein sequence: CASSQPSGGRADTQYF.

V is TRBV29-1 and J is TRBJ1-4; D may be TRBD1 (6 bases). The ends were cut back, 5 bases at V and 2 bases at J, with 9 bases in the middle. CDR3 length: 13 amino acids. From germline, CDR1 is SQVTM and CDR2 ANQGSEA. CDR3 sequence reads: CSVIQGTNEKLFF. DNA of the CDR3: TGCAGCGTTATCCAGGGGACTAATGAAAAACTGTTTTTT.

This chain joins TRBV5-4 and TRBJ1-2; D remains ambiguous. The ends were cut back, 1 base at V and 8 bases at J, with 12 bases in the middle. The CDR3 is 13 amino acids. Germline CDR1 SGHNT, CDR2 YYREEE (reference sequence). CDR3 amino acids: CASSLSYGRGYTF. Written as DNA, the CDR3 is TGTGCCAGCAGCTTGTCATATGGGCGCGGCTACACCTTC.

The J gene is TRBJ2-7, the V gene TRBV7-9; 9 nucleotides line up with TRBD1. The CDR3 sequence is 14 residues long. V trimming: 3 bases; J trimming: 7 bases; junction bases outside the gene matches: 7. Germline V gives CDR1 SEHNR, CDR2 FQNEAQ (reference sequence). CDR3 in amino acids: CASSLGQGWREQYF. The CDR3, as DNA: TGTGCCAGCAGCTTGGGACAGGGATGGCGGGAGCAGTACTTC. Full variable domain (rest looked up from reference TRBV7-9 and TRBJ2-7): DTGVSQNPRHKITKRGQNVTFRCDPISEHNRLYWYRQTLGQGPEFLTYFQNEAQLEKSRLLSDRFSAERPKGSFSTLEIQRTEQGDSAMYLCASSLGQGWREQYFGPGTRLTVT.

This clone was seen only once. The gene calls are TRBV19 and TRBJ1-5, with no clear D. The CDR3 loop spans 17 amino acids. Trimming took off 3 bases at V and 5 bases at J, with 20 bases between the two ends. Per germline, CDR1 LNHDA and CDR2 SQIVND (reference sequence). CDR3 region: CASSISAGRTLYQPQHF. As DNA, the CDR3 is TGTGCCAGTAGTATCTCGGCCGGGAGGACTCTATATCAGCCCCAGCATTTT.

The chain couples TRBV18 to TRBJ2-3; D call uncertain. This CDR3 is built from 14 residues. CDR1 is KGHSH, CDR2 LQKENI, per germline. The ends were cut back, 1 base at V and 2 bases at J, with 7 bases in the middle. The CDR3: CASSPLTDTDTQYF. DNA for the CDR3: TGTGCCAGCTCACCACTAACAGACACAGATACGCAGTATTTT.

The chain recombines TRBV19 with TRBJ2-1; maybe TRBD2 (6 bases). The V and J ends lost 0 bases and 0 bases respectively, with 9 bases between them. Germline loops: CDR1 LNHDA, CDR2 SQIVND (reference sequence). This CDR3 spans 16 amino acids. The CDR3 nucleotides are TGTGCCAGTAGTATAGATGGGGGGAACTCCTACAATGAGCAGTTCTTC. As protein: CASSIDGGNSYNEQFF.

This chain uses TRBV3-1 (or the pseudogene TRBV3-2) with TRBJ1-6; 8 positions agree with TRBD1. Unmatched junction bases numbered 7, after V lost 4 bases and J lost 11 bases. The CDR3 length is 14 residues. Germline values: CDR1 LGHDT, CDR2 YNNKEL (reference sequence). The CDR3 spells CASSPRTGFTPLHF. CDR3 bases: TGTGCCAGCAGCCCCCGGACAGGGTTTACACCCCTCCACTTT.

The chain has TRBV7-8 and TRBJ1-5; possible D gene TRBD1, 5 bases. This CDR3 is 17 amino acids long. The V end lost 5 bases, the J end lost 2 bases, and 19 bases lay between the germline ends. Germline CDR1 SGHVS, CDR2 FQNEAQ. CDR3 loop: CASSPQGGGARNQPQHF. DNA for the CDR3: TGTGCCAGCAGCCCCCAGGGCGGAGGGGCCCGCAATCAGCCCCAGCATTTT.

The chain combines TRBV18 with TRBJ2-1; D unclear. CDR1 is KGHSH, CDR2 LQKENI, per germline. V gave up 3 bases and J gave up 5 bases, with 14 bases separating them. The CDR3 has 15 residues. CDR3 DNA: TGTGCCAGCTCACCTCAATACAGATCCCACAATGAGCAGTTCTTC. Amino acid sequence: CASSPQYRSHNEQFF.

This clone was found once. The chain carries TRBV7-6 and TRBJ2-5; 9 nucleotides line up with TRBD1. V was pared by 3 bases and J by 1 base, with 3 bases of the junction left unmatched. CDR1 and CDR2 (germline): SGHVS, FNYEAQ. This CDR3 comprises 15 residues. CDR3 amino acids: CASSFGQGLQETQYF. CDR3 sequence (DNA): TGTGCCAGCAGCTTCGGACAGGGGCTCCAAGAGACCCAGTACTTC.

This clone appeared once. The rearrangement uses TRBV15 and TRBJ2-5; D might be TRBD2 (5 bases). The CDR3 extends over 15 amino acids. CDR1 LNHNV and CDR2 YYDKDF come from the germline V gene (reference sequence). Trimming removed 0 bases from V and 4 bases from J, with 12 bases in between. The DNA for the CDR3 is TGTGCCACCAGCAGAGACGCCGGCGGGCTAGAGACCCAGTACTTC. Translated: CATSRDAGGLETQYF.

The chain links TRBV7-8 to TRBJ2-7; D not certain. Germline-derived CDR1 and CDR2 are SGHVS and FQNEAQ. The V gene lost 5 bases and the J gene lost 3 bases, with 8 bases spanning the gap. The CDR3 spans 12 residues. In nucleotides, the CDR3 is TGTGCCAGCAGCCTCACAGTCTACGAGCAGTACTTC. Its translation is CASSLTVYEQYF.

The rearrangement links TRBV5-1 to TRBJ1-6; weak D call: TRBD1 (5 bases). The CDR3 extends over 16 amino acids. Trimming cost V 4 bases and J 0 bases, with 11 bases left between them. Germline V gene lookup returns CDR1 SGHRS and CDR2 YFSETQ. The CDR3 nucleotides are TGCGCCAGCAGCGCGACAGAGAGCTCCTATAATTCACCCCTCCACTTT. Encoded protein: CASSATESSYNSPLHF. Drawing the rest from reference TRBV5-1 and TRBJ1-6, the complete variable domain is KAGVTQTPRYLIKTRGQQVTLSCSPISGHRSVSWYQQTPGQGLQFLFEYFSETQRNKGNFPGRFSGRQFSNSRSEMNVSTLELGDSALYLCASSATESSYNSPLHFGNGTRLTVT.

This chain uses TRBV2 with TRBJ1-6; D possibly corresponds to TRBD1 (6 bases). Germline-derived CDR1 and CDR2 are SNHLY and FYNNEI. This CDR3 comprises 13 residues. The ends were cut back, 9 bases at V and 6 bases at J, with 12 bases in the middle. The CDR3 DNA sequence: TGTGCCAGGCAACAGGGAGTTAATTCACCCCTCCACTTT. It translates to CARQQGVNSPLHF.

This chain joins TRBV3-1 (or the pseudogene TRBV3-2) and TRBJ1-2; TRBD1 agrees at 8 bases. Looked up from germline, CDR1 is LGHDT and CDR2 is YNNKEL (reference sequence). The J segment lost 5 bases and the V segment lost 1 base, leaving 6 bases of the junction unmatched. The CDR3 totals 15 residues. The CDR3 here is CASSQGQGIAYGYTF. Here the CDR3 DNA reads TGTGCCAGCAGCCAAGGACAGGGGATCGCTTATGGCTACACCTTC.

DNA for the CDR3: TGTGCCAGCAACGGTCCGGGAGCCAGCTCACCCCTCCACTTT. This gives the protein CASNGPGASSPLHF. This rearrangement joins TRBV7-9 to TRBJ1-6; unclear D gene. This CDR3 has 14 amino acids. Germline V gene sequence: CDR1 SEHNR, CDR2 FQNEAQ (reference sequence). Deletions cut 7 bases from V and 10 bases from J, with 17 bases between.